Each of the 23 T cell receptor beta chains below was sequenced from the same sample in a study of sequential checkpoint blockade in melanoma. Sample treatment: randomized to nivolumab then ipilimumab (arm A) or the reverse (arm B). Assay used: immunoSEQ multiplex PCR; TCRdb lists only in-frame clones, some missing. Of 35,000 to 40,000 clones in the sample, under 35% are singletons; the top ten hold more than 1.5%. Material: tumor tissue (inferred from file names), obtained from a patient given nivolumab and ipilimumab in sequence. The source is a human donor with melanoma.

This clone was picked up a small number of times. For the CDR3, the DNA is TGTGCCAGCTCACCACTGACTACCCCAGCCAATGAGCAGTTCTTC. Protein: CASSPLTTPANEQFF. The chain combines TRBV18 with TRBJ2-1; maybe TRBD2 (5 bases). CDR3 length: 15 amino acids. Germline V lookup: CDR1 KGHSH, CDR2 LQKENI. The V gene lost 1 base and the J gene lost 6 bases, with 13 bases spanning the gap.

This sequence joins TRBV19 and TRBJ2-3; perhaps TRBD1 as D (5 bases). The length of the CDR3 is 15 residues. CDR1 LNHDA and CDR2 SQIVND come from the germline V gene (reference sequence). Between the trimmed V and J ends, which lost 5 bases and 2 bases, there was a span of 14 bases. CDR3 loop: CASSAQAGITDTQYF. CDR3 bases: TGTGCCAGTAGTGCCCAGGCAGGGATCACAGATACGCAGTATTTT.

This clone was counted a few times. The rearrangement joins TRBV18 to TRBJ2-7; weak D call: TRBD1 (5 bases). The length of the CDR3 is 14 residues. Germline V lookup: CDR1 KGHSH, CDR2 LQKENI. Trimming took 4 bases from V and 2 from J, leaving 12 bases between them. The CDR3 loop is CASSQNIGAYEQYF. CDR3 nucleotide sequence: TGTGCCAGCTCACAGAATATAGGGGCCTACGAGCAGTACTTC.

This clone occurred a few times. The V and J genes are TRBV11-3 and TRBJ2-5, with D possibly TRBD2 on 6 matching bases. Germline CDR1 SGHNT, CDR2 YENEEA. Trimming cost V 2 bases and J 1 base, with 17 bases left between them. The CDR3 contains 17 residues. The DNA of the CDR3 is TGTGCCAGCAGCTTAAGCTCGGCGGGGTGGACCCAAGAGACCCAGTACTTC. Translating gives CASSLSSAGWTQETQYF. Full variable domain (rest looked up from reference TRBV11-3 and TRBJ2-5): EAGVVQSPRYKIIEKKQPVAFWCNPISGHNTLYWYLQNLGQGPELLIRYENEEAVDDSQLPKDRFSAERLKGVDSTLKIQPAELGDSAVYLCASSLSSAGWTQETQYFGPGTRLLVL.

DNA of the CDR3: TGCGCCAGCAGCTCAGGGGACTCCTACAATGAGCAGTTCTTC. Protein product: CASSSGDSYNEQFF. The J gene is TRBJ2-1, the V gene TRBV5-1; D possibly corresponds to TRBD1 (6 bases). The CDR3 covers 14 residues. Germline V CDR1 and CDR2: SGHRS, YFSETQ. V was clipped by 3 bases and J by 0 bases, with 7 bases between them.

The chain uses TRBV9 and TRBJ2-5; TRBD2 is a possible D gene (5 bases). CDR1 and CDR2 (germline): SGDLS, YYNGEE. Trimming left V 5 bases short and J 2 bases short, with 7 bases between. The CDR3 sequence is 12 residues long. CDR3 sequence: CASSRTQETQYF. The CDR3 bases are TGTGCCAGCAGTCGGACTCAAGAGACCCAGTACTTC. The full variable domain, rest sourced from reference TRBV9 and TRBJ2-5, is DSGVTQTPKHLITATGQRVTLRCSPRSGDLSVYWYQQSLDQGLQFLIQYYNGEERAKGNILERFSAQQFPDLHSELNLSSLELGDSALYFCASSRTQETQYFGPGTRLLVL.

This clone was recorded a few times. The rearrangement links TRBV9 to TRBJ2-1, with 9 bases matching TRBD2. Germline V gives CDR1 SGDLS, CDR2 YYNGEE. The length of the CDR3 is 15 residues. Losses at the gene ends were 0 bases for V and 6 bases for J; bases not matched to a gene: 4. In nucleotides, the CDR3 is TGTGCCAGCAGCGTAGGAGGCGGGAGGGGCAATGAGCAGTTCTTC. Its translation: CASSVGGGRGNEQFF.

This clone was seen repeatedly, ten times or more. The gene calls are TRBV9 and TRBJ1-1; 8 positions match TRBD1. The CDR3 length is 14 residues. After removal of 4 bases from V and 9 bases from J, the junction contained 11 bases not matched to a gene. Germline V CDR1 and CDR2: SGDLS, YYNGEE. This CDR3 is CASSPWGDRWKAFF. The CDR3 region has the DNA TGTGCCAGCAGCCCATGGGGGGACAGGTGGAAAGCTTTCTTT. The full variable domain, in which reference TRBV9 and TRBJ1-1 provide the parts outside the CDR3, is DSGVTQTPKHLITATGQRVTLRCSPRSGDLSVYWYQQSLDQGLQFLIQYYNGEERAKGNILERFSAQQFPDLHSELNLSSLELGDSALYFCASSPWGDRWKAFFGQGTRLTVV.

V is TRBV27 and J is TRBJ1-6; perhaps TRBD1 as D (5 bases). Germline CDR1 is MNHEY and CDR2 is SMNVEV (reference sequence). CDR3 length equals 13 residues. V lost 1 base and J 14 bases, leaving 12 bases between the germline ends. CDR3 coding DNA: TGTGCCAGCAGTTTATTCAGGGAATCTGCCCTCCACTTT. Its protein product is CASSLFRESALHF.

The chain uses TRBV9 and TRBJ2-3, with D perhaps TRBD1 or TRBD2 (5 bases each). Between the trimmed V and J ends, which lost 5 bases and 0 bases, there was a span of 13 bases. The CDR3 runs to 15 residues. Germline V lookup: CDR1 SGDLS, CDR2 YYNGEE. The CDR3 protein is CASSRRKGSTDTQYF. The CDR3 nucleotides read TGTGCCAGCAGTCGGAGGAAGGGGAGCACAGATACGCAGTATTTT.

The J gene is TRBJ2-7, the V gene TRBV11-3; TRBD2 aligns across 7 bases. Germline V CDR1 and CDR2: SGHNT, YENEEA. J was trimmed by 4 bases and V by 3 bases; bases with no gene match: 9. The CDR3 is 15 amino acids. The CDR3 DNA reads TGTGCCAGCAGCTTGTCCGGCGGGGGATTATACGAGCAGTACTTC. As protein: CASSLSGGGLYEQYF.

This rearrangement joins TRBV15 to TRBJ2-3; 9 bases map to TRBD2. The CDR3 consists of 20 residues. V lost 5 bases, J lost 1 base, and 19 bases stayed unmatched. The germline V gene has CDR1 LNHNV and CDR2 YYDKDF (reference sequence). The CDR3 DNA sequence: TGTGCCACCAGCGCCCCTATAGGTAGCGGGAGTGAACGGGGCACAGATACGCAGTATTTT. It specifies CATSAPIGSGSERGTDTQYF.

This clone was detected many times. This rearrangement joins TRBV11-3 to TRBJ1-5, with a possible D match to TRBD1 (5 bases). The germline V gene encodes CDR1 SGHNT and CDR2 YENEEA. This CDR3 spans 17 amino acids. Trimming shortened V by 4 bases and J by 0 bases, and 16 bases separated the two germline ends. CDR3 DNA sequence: TGTGCCAGCAGCTACGGGGGAGTCACCTATAGCAATCAGCCCCAGCATTTT. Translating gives CASSYGGVTYSNQPQHF.

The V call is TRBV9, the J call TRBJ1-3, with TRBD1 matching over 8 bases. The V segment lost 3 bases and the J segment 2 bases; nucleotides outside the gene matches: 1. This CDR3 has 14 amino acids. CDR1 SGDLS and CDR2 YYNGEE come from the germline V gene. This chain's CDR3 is CASSEDRAGNTIYF. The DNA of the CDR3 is TGTGCCAGCAGCGAGGACAGGGCTGGAAACACCATATATTTT.

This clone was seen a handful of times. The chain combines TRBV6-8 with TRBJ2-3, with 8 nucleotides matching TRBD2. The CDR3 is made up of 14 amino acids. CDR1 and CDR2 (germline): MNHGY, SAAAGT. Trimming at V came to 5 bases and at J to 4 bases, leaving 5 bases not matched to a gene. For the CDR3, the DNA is TGTGCCAGCAGTACCCGGACTAGCTCAGATACGCAGTATTTT. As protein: CASSTRTSSDTQYF.

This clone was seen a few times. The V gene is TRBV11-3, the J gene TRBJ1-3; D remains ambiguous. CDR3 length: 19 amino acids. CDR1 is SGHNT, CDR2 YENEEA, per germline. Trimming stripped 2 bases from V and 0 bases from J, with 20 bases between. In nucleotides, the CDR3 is TGTGCCAGCAGCTTATTTAGGAGTGTGGCAGTGCCCTCTGGAAACACCATATATTTT. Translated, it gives CASSLFRSVAVPSGNTIYF.

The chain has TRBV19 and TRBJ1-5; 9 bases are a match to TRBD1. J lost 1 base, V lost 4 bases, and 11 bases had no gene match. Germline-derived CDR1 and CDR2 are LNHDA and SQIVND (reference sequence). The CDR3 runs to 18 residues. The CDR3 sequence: CASSKIGQGSRSNQPQHF. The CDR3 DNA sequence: TGTGCCAGTAGTAAAATCGGACAGGGGAGTAGGAGCAATCAGCCCCAGCATTTT.

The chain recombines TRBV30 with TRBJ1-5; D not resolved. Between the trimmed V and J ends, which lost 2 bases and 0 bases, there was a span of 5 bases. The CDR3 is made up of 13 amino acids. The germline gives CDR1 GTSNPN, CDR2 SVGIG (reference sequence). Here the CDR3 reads CAWSIGSNQPQHF. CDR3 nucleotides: TGTGCCTGGAGTATAGGTAGCAATCAGCCCCAGCATTTT.

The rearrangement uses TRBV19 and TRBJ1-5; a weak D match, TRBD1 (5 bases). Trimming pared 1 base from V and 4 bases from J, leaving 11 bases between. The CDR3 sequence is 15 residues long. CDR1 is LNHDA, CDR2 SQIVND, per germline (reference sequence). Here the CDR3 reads CASSIGQFVNQPQHF. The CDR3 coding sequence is TGTGCCAGTAGTATAGGACAGTTTGTGAATCAGCCCCAGCATTTT.

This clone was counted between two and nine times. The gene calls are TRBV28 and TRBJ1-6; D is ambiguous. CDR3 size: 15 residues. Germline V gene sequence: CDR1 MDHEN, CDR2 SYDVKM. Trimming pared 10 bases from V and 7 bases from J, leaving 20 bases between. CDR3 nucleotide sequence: TGTGCCACAGAAGACGGTACCGTCGGAAATTCACCCCTCCACTTT. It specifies CATEDGTVGNSPLHF.

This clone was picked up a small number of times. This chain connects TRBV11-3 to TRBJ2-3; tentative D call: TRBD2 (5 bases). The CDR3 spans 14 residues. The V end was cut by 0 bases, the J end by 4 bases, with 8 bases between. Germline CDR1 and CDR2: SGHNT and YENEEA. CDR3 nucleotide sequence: TGTGCCAGCAGCTTAGAAGTAGCGCCAGATACGCAGTATTTT. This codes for CASSLEVAPDTQYF.

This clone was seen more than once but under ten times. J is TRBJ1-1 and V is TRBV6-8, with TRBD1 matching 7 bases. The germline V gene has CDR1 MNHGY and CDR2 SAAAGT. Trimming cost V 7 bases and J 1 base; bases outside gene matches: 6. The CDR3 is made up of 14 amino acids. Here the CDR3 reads CASTRGQQNTEAFF. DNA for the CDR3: TGTGCCAGCACGAGGGGGCAGCAGAACACTGAAGCTTTCTTT.

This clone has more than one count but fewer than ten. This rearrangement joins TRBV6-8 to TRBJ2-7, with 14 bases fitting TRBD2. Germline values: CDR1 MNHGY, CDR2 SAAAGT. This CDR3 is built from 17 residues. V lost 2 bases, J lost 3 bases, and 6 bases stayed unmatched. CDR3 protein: CASSYAGLAGVFYEQYF. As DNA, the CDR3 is TGTGCCAGCAGTTACGCGGGACTAGCGGGAGTCTTCTACGAGCAGTACTTC.